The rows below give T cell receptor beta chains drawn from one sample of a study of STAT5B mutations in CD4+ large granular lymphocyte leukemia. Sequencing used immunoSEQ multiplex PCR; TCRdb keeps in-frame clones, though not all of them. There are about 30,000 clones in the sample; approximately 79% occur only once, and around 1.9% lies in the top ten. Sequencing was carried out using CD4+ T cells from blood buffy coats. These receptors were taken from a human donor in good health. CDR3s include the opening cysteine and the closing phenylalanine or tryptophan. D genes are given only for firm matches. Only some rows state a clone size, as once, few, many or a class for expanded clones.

CDR3 protein: CASSTTRTNEQFF
CDR3 DNA: TGTGCCAGCAGTACGACTAGAACCAATGAGCAGTTCTTC
D gene: NA
clone size: once
V gene: TRBV2
J gene: TRBJ2-1

CDR3 protein: CASRVAGVQETQYF
CDR3 DNA: TGTGCCAGCCGCGTAGCGGGAGTACAAGAGACCCAGTACTTC
D gene: TRBD2
clone size: once
V gene: TRBV6-1
J gene: TRBJ2-5

CDR3 protein: CSATGNTEAFF
CDR3 DNA: TGCAGTGCTACGGGGAACACTGAAGCTTTCTTT
D gene: NA
clone size: NA
V gene: TRBV20-1
J gene: TRBJ1-1

CDR3 protein: CASSLGGPGGSGYTF
CDR3 DNA: TGTGCCAGCAGTTTAGGGGGCCCCGGGGGGAGTGGCTACACCTTC
D gene: NA
clone size: NA
V gene: TRBV27
J gene: TRBJ1-2

CDR3 protein: CASSPGQGFAETQYF
CDR3 DNA: TGCGCCAGCAGCCCGGGACAGGGGTTTGCGGAGACCCAGTACTTC
D gene: TRBD1
clone size: NA
V gene: TRBV5-1
J gene: TRBJ2-5

CDR3 protein: CASRMTGSKWGYTF
CDR3 DNA: TGTGCCAGCAGGATGACAGGTTCTAAATGGGGCTACACCTTC
D gene: NA
clone size: NA
V gene: TRBV6-5
J gene: TRBJ1-2

CDR3 protein: CASRPTGSREKLFF
CDR3 DNA: TGCGCCAGCAGGCCGACAGGCTCTCGTGAAAAACTGTTTTTT
D gene: NA
clone size: NA
V gene: TRBV5-1
J gene: TRBJ1-4

CDR3 protein: CASRIRSGQGPSETQYF
CDR3 DNA: TGTGCCAGCAGAATAAGGTCGGGACAAGGCCCCTCCGAGACCCAGTACTTC
D gene: NA
clone size: NA
V gene: TRBV2
J gene: TRBJ2-5

CDR3 protein: CAWDRAKNTEAFF
CDR3 DNA: TGTGCCTGGGACAGGGCCAAGAACACTGAAGCTTTCTTT
D gene: TRBD1
clone size: NA
V gene: TRBV30
J gene: TRBJ1-1

CDR3 protein: CAWSVAQTYGYTF
CDR3 DNA: TGTGCCTGGAGTGTAGCCCAAACCTATGGCTACACCTTC
D gene: NA
clone size: few
V gene: TRBV30
J gene: TRBJ1-2

CDR3 protein: CASSLDAPLEQFF
CDR3 DNA: TGTGCCAGCAGCTTAGATGCTCCTCTGGAGCAGTTCTTC
D gene: NA
clone size: NA
V gene: TRBV11-3
J gene: TRBJ2-1

CDR3 protein: CASSEAYGSSYEQYF
CDR3 DNA: TGTGCCAGCAGTGAAGCGTACGGCAGCTCCTACGAGCAGTACTTC
D gene: NA
clone size: NA
V gene: TRBV6-1
J gene: TRBJ2-7

CDR3 protein: CASSHGTSRFDEQYF
CDR3 DNA: TGTGCCAGCAGCCACGGGACTAGCCGGTTCGACGAGCAGTACTTC
D gene: TRBD2
clone size: NA
V gene: TRBV5-4
J gene: TRBJ2-7